Following are 15 T cell receptor beta chains from one sample sequenced in a study of CD8+ T cells in alopecia areata. cDNA reverse transcribed from extracted RNA served as the sequencing template. Assay used: immunoSEQ multiplex PCR; TCRdb lists only in-frame clones, some missing. This table has more than 200,000 clones, 67% appearing once. The sample consisted of CD4+ T cells sorted from blood, taken at week 0. Receptors were obtained from a human donor with alopecia areata.

This clone appeared a few times. The chain links TRBV29-1 to TRBJ2-1, with D uncertain. This CDR3 is 11 amino acids long. In germline, CDR1 is SQVTM, CDR2 ANQGSEA. The V gene lost 7 bases and the J gene lost 4 bases, with 8 bases spanning the gap. This CDR3 is CSAATYNEQFF. Written as DNA, the CDR3 is TGCAGCGCCGCTACTTACAATGAGCAGTTCTTC.

V gene TRBV10-3 combines with J gene TRBJ2-2; D may match TRBD1 or TRBD2 (5 bases each). Germline V gene lookup returns CDR1 ENHRY and CDR2 SYGVKD. Trimming stripped 7 bases from V and 1 base from J, with 10 bases between. The CDR3 has 14 amino acids. Here the CDR3 reads CAINPGRNTGELFF. The CDR3 nucleotides read TGTGCCATCAACCCGGGACGGAACACCGGGGAGCTGTTTTTT.

The V and J genes are TRBV7-9 and TRBJ2-1, with D perhaps matching TRBD1 (5 bases). The CDR3 sequence is 14 residues long. CDR1 is SEHNR, CDR2 FQNEAQ, per germline (reference sequence). Trimming pared 5 bases from V and 2 bases from J, leaving 10 bases between. This CDR3 reads CASSPGFPYNEQFF. The CDR3 region has the DNA TGTGCCAGCAGCCCAGGGTTTCCCTACAATGAGCAGTTCTTC.

V is TRBV29-1 and J is TRBJ1-5; D not certain. This CDR3 has 14 residues. Germline V gene data show CDR1 as SQVTM and CDR2 as ANQGSEA. The ends were cut back, 3 bases at V and 7 bases at J, with 16 bases in the middle. CDR3 nucleotide sequence: TGCAGCGTTGACATATCCCCTACGGACCAGCCCCAGCATTTT. This sequence encodes CSVDISPTDQPQHF. Based on the CDR3 plus reference TRBV29-1 and TRBJ1-5, the full variable domain is SAVISQKPSRDICQRGTSLTIQCQVDSQVTMMFWYRQQPGQSLTLIATANQGSEATYESGFVIDKFPISRPNLTFSTLTVSNMSPEDSSIYLCSVDISPTDQPQHFGDGTRLSIL.

This chain uses TRBV30 with TRBJ1-6, with 10 bases that match TRBD1. The CDR3 totals 14 residues. Germline V gene sequence: CDR1 GTSNPN, CDR2 SVGIG (reference sequence). After removal of 4 bases from V and 10 bases from J, the junction contained 7 bases not matched to a gene. The CDR3 nucleotides read TGTGCCTGGAAGAACGGACAGGGGGTGTCACCCCTCCACTTT. This encodes CAWKNGQGVSPLHF.

This chain connects TRBV25-1 to TRBJ1-1, with D unresolved. CDR1 is MGHDK, CDR2 SYGVNS, per germline. The CDR3 runs 13 residues. The V end lost 3 bases, the J end lost 0 bases, and 5 bases lay between the germline ends. The CDR3 protein is CASSEPLNTEAFF. The DNA of the CDR3 is TGTGCCAGCAGTGAGCCACTGAACACTGAAGCTTTCTTT.

This chain's CDR3 is CASSLAESGDSYEQYF. DNA for the CDR3: TGCGCCAGCAGCTTGGCCGAGTCAGGGGACTCCTACGAGCAGTACTTC. The J gene is TRBJ2-7, the V gene TRBV5-1; perhaps TRBD1 as D (6 bases). V gave up 0 bases and J gave up 0 bases, with 13 bases separating them. In germline, CDR1 is SGHRS, CDR2 YFSETQ. The CDR3 is 16 residues long.

The rearrangement uses TRBV29-1 and TRBJ1-2; 7 bases align to TRBD1. The CDR3 runs to 12 residues. Germline CDR1 SQVTM, CDR2 ANQGSEA. V dropped 8 bases and J dropped 8; count of bases not matched to a gene: 11. The CDR3 loop reads CSYRQGEDGYTF. The CDR3, as DNA: TGCAGCTACCGACAGGGCGAGGACGGCTACACCTTC.

The chain uses TRBV5-1 and TRBJ2-7; perhaps TRBD1 as D (5 bases). Germline loops: CDR1 SGHRS, CDR2 YFSETQ. CDR3 length equals 18 residues. V shed 0 bases and J shed 0 bases, with 19 bases lying between them. CDR3 protein: CASSLGRAQGGSSYEQYF. The CDR3 bases are TGCGCCAGCAGCTTGGGAAGGGCTCAGGGCGGAAGCTCCTACGAGCAGTACTTC.

Details on this clone: One junction end disagrees with the germline gene, perhaps due to a read error. The V call is TRBV5-6, the J call TRBJ1-5; 10 bases match TRBD1. CDR1 and CDR2 from the germline V gene are SGHDT and YYEEEE. This CDR3 spans 14 amino acids. DNA for the CDR3: TGTGCCAGCAGCTCGACAGGGGGCAACCAGCCCCAGCATTTT. Its translation is CASSSTGGNQPQHF.

This rearrangement joins TRBV10-3 to TRBJ2-3; no firm D call. CDR3 length equals 12 residues. With 0 bases removed from V and 6 bases from J, the gap between germline ends came to 4 bases. Looked up from germline, CDR1 is ENHRY and CDR2 is SYGVKD. CDR3 sequence (DNA): TGTGCCATCAGTGAGTCAGTGGATACGCAGTATTTT. Translating gives CAISESVDTQYF.

This chain links TRBV5-6 with TRBJ2-3, with 9 nucleotides matching TRBD1. With 3 bases clipped from V and 6 bases from J, the junction kept 8 bases outside the gene matches. The CDR3 has 15 amino acids. Looked up from germline, CDR1 is SGHDT and CDR2 is YYEEEE. This CDR3 is CASSYRDRVSDTQYF. The DNA for the CDR3 is TGTGCCAGCAGCTACCGGGACAGGGTGTCGGATACGCAGTATTTT.

This clone was detected a few times. V and J are TRBV29-1 and TRBJ1-1; D perhaps matches TRBD1 (5 bases). The CDR3 consists of 14 residues. Germline-derived CDR1 and CDR2 are SQVTM and ANQGSEA. The germline V and J ends were trimmed by 0 bases and 5 bases, with 13 bases remaining between them. CDR3 sequence (DNA): TGCAGCGTTGAAGATGGGGGGAGGTTGACTGAAGCTTTCTTT. This codes for CSVEDGGRLTEAFF.

Of note for this clone: The junction and the germline gene differ at one end; a read error may be behind it. The gene calls are TRBV7-9 and TRBJ1-2; D remains unclear. Germline-derived CDR1 and CDR2 are SEHNR and FQNEAQ (reference sequence). The CDR3 covers 12 residues. Written as DNA, the CDR3 is TGTGCCGGCAGCGCCGACCGGTATGGCTACACCTTC. It translates to CAGSADRYGYTF.

The chain links TRBV6-1 to TRBJ2-3, with TRBD2 identical over 7 bases. The CDR3 extends over 14 amino acids. The ends lost 5 bases at V and 1 base at J; junction bases unmatched: 3. Germline assignment: CDR1 MNHNS and CDR2 SASEGT. The CDR3 is CASSTAGGTDTQYF. The CDR3 DNA reads as TGTGCCAGCAGTACCGCGGGAGGCACAGATACGCAGTATTTT.